Presented here are 29 T cell receptor beta chains from one specimen sequenced in a study of T cell repertoires in cytomegalovirus infection. Antigens for these TCRs are unknown. TCRdb ran MiXCR on the reads and lists one entry per CDR3 protein. The sample yields 140,000 to 150,000 distinct CDR3 sequences, approximately 30% seen once. This sample comprised CD8+ T cells from cultured PBMCs, obtained from culture after CMV antigen stimulation. These receptors were obtained from a human donor in good health (CMV status not recorded). Some clones in this sample may be carry-over from other donors' samples.

The chain combines TRBV20-1 with TRBJ2-7, with a tentative D call TRBD1 (6 bases). V was trimmed by 2 bases and J by 5 bases, leaving 19 bases between them. This CDR3 is built from 15 residues. Germline-derived CDR1 and CDR2 are DFQATT and SNEGSKA (reference sequence). DNA for the CDR3: TGCAGTGCTAGAAAGGGCAGGGGAGCGTCGGACGAGCAGTACTTC. It translates to CSARKGRGASDEQYF.

The V gene is TRBV12-3 or TRBV12-4, the J gene TRBJ1-3, with TRBD1 as a possible D gene (5 bases). Trimming pared 6 bases from V and 0 bases from J, leaving 9 bases between. CDR3 length equals 14 residues. The CDR3 nucleotides are TGTGCCAGCAGCGGGGCATACTCTGGAAACACCATATATTTT. Its translation: CASSGAYSGNTIYF.

The V and J genes are TRBV18 and TRBJ2-1; D might be TRBD2 (6 bases). The CDR3 covers 13 residues. The ends were cut back, 1 base at V and 7 bases at J, with 8 bases in the middle. CDR1 and CDR2 (germline): KGHSH, LQKENI. The chain's CDR3 is CASSPLEGNEQFF. CDR3 nucleotide sequence: TGTGCCAGCTCACCACTGGAGGGAAATGAGCAGTTCTTC.

The chain employs TRBV12-3 or TRBV12-4 and TRBJ2-5; 9 bases match TRBD2. The CDR3 is made up of 16 amino acids. Trimming at V came to 3 bases and at J to 2 bases, leaving 7 bases not matched to a gene. Written as DNA, the CDR3 is TGTGCCAGCAGTTTTTGGCACAGCGGGGGGCAAGAGACCCAGTACTTC. Translating gives CASSFWHSGGQETQYF.

This clonotype has more than one count but fewer than ten. This sequence joins TRBV7-9 and TRBJ1-1, with D unclear. Between the trimmed V and J ends, which lost 7 bases and 0 bases, there was a span of 9 bases. Per the germline V gene, CDR1 is SEHNR and CDR2 is FQNEAQ (reference sequence). The CDR3 sequence is 13 residues long. CDR3 in amino acids: CASTHGLNTEAFF. The CDR3, as DNA: TGTGCCAGCACCCACGGGCTGAACACTGAAGCTTTCTTT.

The chain recombines TRBV7-9 with TRBJ1-1; a possible D gene is TRBD1 (6 bases). Germline V gives CDR1 SEHNR, CDR2 FQNEAQ (reference sequence). The CDR3 sequence is 15 residues long. V was shortened by 4 bases and J by 0 bases, with 12 bases between the two germline ends. CDR3 sequence reads: CASSSRTDMNTEAFF. DNA of the CDR3: TGTGCCAGCAGCTCCCGGACAGATATGAACACTGAAGCTTTCTTT.

This clonotype was found many times. In nucleotides, the CDR3 is TGTGCCACCAGCAGAGGTGCAGGGGGCGAAGACACTGAAGCTTTCTTT. Its protein is CATSRGAGGEDTEAFF. The genes are TRBV15 and TRBJ1-1, with 8 bases fitting TRBD1. CDR1 LNHNV and CDR2 YYDKDF come from the germline V gene (reference sequence). The V and J ends lost 1 base and 3 bases, in that order; junction bases with no gene match: 7. The CDR3 covers 16 residues.

This chain uses TRBV20-1 with TRBJ2-2; 7 bases are shared with TRBD2. The germline V gene encodes CDR1 DFQATT and CDR2 SNEGSKA (reference sequence). V lost 3 bases and J lost 0; bases outside the gene matches: 7. CDR3 length: 16 amino acids. CDR3 loop: CSASLTGLPNTGELFF. In DNA form, the CDR3 reads TGCAGTGCTAGCCTAACGGGACTACCGAACACCGGGGAGCTGTTTTTT.

This clonotype was detected ten times or more. The chain couples TRBV7-8 to TRBJ2-2; weak D call: TRBD2 (5 bases). The CDR3 spans 13 residues. The V end was cut by 1 base, the J end by 5 bases, with 5 bases between. From germline, CDR1 is SGHVS and CDR2 FQNEAQ. CDR3: CASSLGGTGELFF. CDR3 bases: TGTGCCAGCAGCTTAGGAGGGACCGGGGAGCTGTTTTTT.

This chain links TRBV2 with TRBJ2-1; D call uncertain. The CDR3 consists of 13 residues. Trimming removed 11 bases from V and 9 bases from J, with 20 bases in between. Per the germline V gene, CDR1 is SNHLY and CDR2 is FYNNEI. The CDR3 here is CAERRPRAAEQFF. CDR3 in DNA: TGTGCCGAACGTCGGCCCCGGGCTGCTGAGCAGTTCTTC.

This clonotype was seen a few times. The J gene is TRBJ2-3, the V gene TRBV19; a weak D match, TRBD1 (6 bases). Germline loops: CDR1 LNHDA, CDR2 SQIVND (reference sequence). With 6 bases removed from V and 2 bases from J, the gap between germline ends came to 12 bases. The CDR3 extends over 14 amino acids. DNA of the CDR3: TGTGCCAGTAGGGGGGCCGGGATCACAGATACGCAGTATTTT. This gives the protein CASRGAGITDTQYF.

This clonotype is deemed medium-sized. The CDR3 is CASSLGSGGSDQETQYF. In DNA form, the CDR3 reads TGTGCCAGCAGCTTAGGGTCAGGGGGAAGCGACCAAGAGACCCAGTACTTC. The chain combines TRBV7-6 with TRBJ2-5; TRBD1 matches 7 bases. Germline CDR1 is SGHVS and CDR2 is FNYEAQ. The CDR3 is 17 amino acids. V lost 1 base to trimming and J lost 0 bases; unmatched junction nucleotides: 8.

V usage is TRBV12-5 and J usage is TRBJ2-5, with a weak D call TRBD2 (5 bases). Deletions cut 6 bases from V and 1 base from J, with 18 bases between. This CDR3 is built from 16 residues. The germline V gene encodes CDR1 LGHNT and CDR2 FRNRAP. Here the CDR3 reads CASGAPLGIPQETQYF. CDR3 in DNA: TGTGCTAGTGGCGCCCCACTAGGAATACCCCAAGAGACCCAGTACTTC.

There are many counts of this clonotype. The rearrangement uses TRBV3-1 and TRBJ2-3; 8 positions match TRBD2. The CDR3 has 17 amino acids. Trimming at V came to 4 bases and at J to 2 bases, leaving 11 bases not matched to a gene. Germline loops: CDR1 LGHDT, CDR2 YNNKEL (reference sequence). The CDR3 reads CASSPYLAGLNTDTQYF. The CDR3 DNA is TGTGCCAGCAGCCCTTACCTAGCGGGCCTCAACACAGATACGCAGTATTTT.

This clonotype has a count of ten or more. The genes are TRBV2 and TRBJ2-2; D gene ambiguous. The V and J ends lost 4 bases and 1 base respectively, with 4 bases between them. CDR1 is SNHLY, CDR2 FYNNEI, per germline. The CDR3 covers 13 residues. CDR3 in amino acids: CASSGQNTGELFF. CDR3 sequence (DNA): TGTGCCAGCAGTGGCCAGAACACCGGGGAGCTGTTTTTT. Filled out from reference TRBV2 and TRBJ2-2, the complete variable domain reads EPEVTQTPSHQVTQMGQEVILRCVPISNHLYFYWYRQILGQKVEFLVSFYNNEISEKSEIFDDQFSVERPDGSNFTLKIRSTKLEDSAMYFCASSGQNTGELFFGEGSRLTVL.

At least ten counts were recorded for this clonotype. The V and J genes are TRBV11-1 and TRBJ2-1; weak D call: TRBD1 (6 bases). The V and J ends lost 3 bases and 6 bases respectively, with 9 bases between them. The CDR3 is made up of 13 amino acids. Germline V gene sequence: CDR1 SGHAT, CDR2 FQDESV (reference sequence). DNA of the CDR3: TGTGCCAGCAGCTTTTCGACAGGCAATGAGCAGTTCTTC. This encodes CASSFSTGNEQFF. Filled out from reference TRBV11-1 and TRBJ2-1, the complete variable domain reads EAEVAQSPRYKITEKSQAVAFWCDPISGHATLYWYRQILGQGPELLVQFQDESVVDDSQLPKDRFSAERLKGVDSTLKIQPAELGDSAMYLCASSFSTGNEQFFGPGTRLTVL.

The J gene is TRBJ2-3, the V gene TRBV7-3; 9 nucleotides line up with TRBD2. The length of the CDR3 is 16 residues. The germline V gene encodes CDR1 SGHTA and CDR2 FQGTGA. Trimming at V came to 5 bases and at J to 4 bases, leaving 10 bases not matched to a gene. The CDR3, as DNA: TGTGCCAGCAGCAACGCTGGCGGGGGGGTTGCAGATACGCAGTATTTT. Residues: CASSNAGGGVADTQYF.

The chain is built from TRBV5-6 and TRBJ1-6; D is perhaps TRBD1 (5 bases). The CDR3 runs to 15 residues. Germline-derived CDR1 and CDR2 are SGHDT and YYEEEE. V was clipped by 2 bases and J by 10 bases, with 16 bases between them. The CDR3 sequence: CASSFFGALGSPLHF. The CDR3 DNA reads TGTGCCAGCAGCTTCTTCGGGGCTCTAGGCTCACCCCTCCACTTT.

The chain has TRBV7-2 and TRBJ2-7; 12 positions agree with TRBD2. This CDR3 has 17 residues. Germline V gives CDR1 SGHTA, CDR2 FQGNSA. The V and J ends lost 4 bases and 2 bases, in that order; junction bases with no gene match: 9. CDR3 bases: TGTGCCAGCAGCTACCGACTAGCGGGGGATGGAGCCTACGAGCAGTACTTC. This gives the protein CASSYRLAGDGAYEQYF.

The gene calls are TRBV5-1 and TRBJ2-3, with a weak D call TRBD2 (6 bases). Trimming stripped 4 bases from V and 2 bases from J, with 20 bases between. CDR3 length: 17 amino acids. Per the germline V gene, CDR1 is SGHRS and CDR2 is YFSETQ. CDR3 in DNA: TGCGCCAGCAGCCAAGGGACTTCGCAGCAAATCACAGATACGCAGTATTTT. This encodes CASSQGTSQQITDTQYF.

At least ten counts were recorded for this clonotype. V and J are TRBV7-9 and TRBJ1-1; TRBD1 aligns across 8 bases. There are 16 residues in the CDR3. V shed 5 bases, J shed 1 base, and the junction held 9 bases outside the gene matches. Germline V gene lookup returns CDR1 SEHNR and CDR2 FQNEAQ (reference sequence). This CDR3 reads CASSLNLGQENTEAFF. CDR3 nucleotide sequence: TGTGCCAGCAGCCTTAATTTGGGACAGGAGAACACTGAAGCTTTCTTT.

The chain recombines TRBV5-6 with TRBJ2-3; no clear D gene. Germline V CDR1 and CDR2: SGHDT, YYEEEE. Between the trimmed V and J ends, which lost 2 bases and 2 bases, there was a span of 6 bases. The CDR3 spans 13 residues. CDR3 bases: TGTGCCAGCAGCTTCCCATACACAGATACGCAGTATTTT. Its protein is CASSFPYTDTQYF.

The rearrangement links TRBV7-3 to TRBJ1-1, with D possibly being TRBD1 (5 bases). The CDR3 consists of 13 residues. Germline V gives CDR1 SGHTA, CDR2 FQGTGA. Deletions cut 3 bases from V and 4 bases from J, with 9 bases between. The chain's CDR3 is CASSFWGGTEAFF. For the CDR3, the DNA is TGTGCCAGCAGCTTTTGGGGGGGCACTGAAGCTTTCTTT.

The rearrangement uses TRBV29-1 and TRBJ2-5; weak D call: TRBD2 (6 bases). Germline V gene sequence: CDR1 SQVTM, CDR2 ANQGSEA. CDR3 length: 12 residues. The germline V and J ends were trimmed by 4 bases and 2 bases, with 8 bases remaining between them. The CDR3 loop reads CSVVGGQETQYF. The CDR3, as DNA: TGCAGCGTTGTTGGGGGGCAAGAGACCCAGTACTTC.

This chain uses TRBV5-1 with TRBJ2-7; no clear D gene. This CDR3 is built from 15 residues. Germline V gene sequence: CDR1 SGHRS, CDR2 YFSETQ. The germline V and J ends were trimmed by 0 bases and 2 bases, with 12 bases remaining between them. As DNA, the CDR3 is TGCGCCAGCAGCTTGGGCTCCTGGGTCGCCTACGAGCAGTACTTC. Protein: CASSLGSWVAYEQYF.

This clonotype appeared many times. The chain couples TRBV6-1 to TRBJ2-7; 9 nucleotides align to TRBD2. Germline CDR1 and CDR2: MNHNS and SASEGT. With 5 bases clipped from V and 1 base from J, the junction kept 3 bases outside the gene matches. The CDR3 is 14 residues long. DNA for the CDR3: TGTGCCAGCAGTATTAGCGGGGGATCCTACGAGCAGTACTTC. Its translation is CASSISGGSYEQYF.

This chain joins TRBV7-9 and TRBJ2-2; no clear D. Germline loops: CDR1 SEHNR, CDR2 FQNEAQ (reference sequence). V was cut by 4 bases and J by 5 bases, with 8 bases left in between. The CDR3 consists of 13 residues. In DNA form, the CDR3 reads TGTGCCAGCAGCTCAGGTGGTACCGGGGAGCTGTTTTTT. Translating it yields CASSSGGTGELFF.

The chain carries TRBV6-1 and TRBJ2-4; either TRBD1 or TRBD2 may fit D (5 bases each). CDR1 and CDR2 (germline): MNHNS, SASEGT. Trimming pared 5 bases from V and 0 bases from J, leaving 20 bases between. The CDR3 is 18 amino acids. The CDR3 DNA reads TGTGCCAGCAGTAAACAACTAGACAGTTTACTAGCCAAAAACATTCAGTACTTC. As protein: CASSKQLDSLLAKNIQYF.

The gene calls are TRBV19 and TRBJ2-3; tentatively, D is TRBD2 (6 bases). The ends were cut back, 10 bases at V and 4 bases at J, with 15 bases in the middle. Per germline, CDR1 LNHDA and CDR2 SQIVND (reference sequence). The CDR3 runs to 13 residues. CDR3 loop: CATSNGEADTQYF. The DNA for the CDR3 is TGTGCCACCTCAAACGGGGAGGCAGATACGCAGTATTTT.